This T cell receptor beta chain was identified in a study of T cell repertoires in cytomegalovirus infection. Study results and caveats: Dominant in the ex vivo response were TCR beta clonotypes restricted by HLA-C and specific for CMV.

TCRdb redid the calling of the reads with MiXCR, one entry per CDR3 protein. The sample has some 800,000 distinct CDR3 sequences, just under 30% seen once; the top ten hold under 15%. The junction had 9 bases not matched to a gene; V was cut back by 4 bases and J by 0 bases. From germline, CDR1 is SEHNR and CDR2 FQNEAQ (reference sequence). The CDR3 sequence is 18 residues long. A word on this clonotype: The antigen remains unidentified.

This rearrangement joins TRBV7-9 to TRBJ2-1; 10 positions agree with TRBD2. The sequence was obtained from a human donor in good health (CMV status not recorded). Some clones in this sample may be carry-over from other donors' samples. The starting material was cultured CD8+ T cells from PBMCs, obtained from culture after CMV antigen stimulation. CDR3 protein: CASSYRIAGGNSYNEQFF. CDR3 nucleotides: TGTGCCAGCAGCTATCGGATAGCGGGGGGAAACTCCTACAATGAGCAGTTCTTC.